This T cell receptor (beta chain) was captured in a study of shared clonotypes between healthy human individuals. In the naive CD8 group, cells lacked CD45RO and were positively selected for CCR7, so terminally differentiated effector memory CD45RA+ cells were left out. Profiling relied on immunoSEQ multiplex PCR, and the TCRdb table lists in-frame clones only, not all of them. This table has approximately 720,000 clones, about 90% appearing once. This TCR came from a man in his thirties or forties in good health. Material: naive CD8+ T cells sorted from blood.

The CDR3 protein is CASSDPAGGGSTQYF. CDR3 nucleotides: TGTGCCAGCAGTGACCCCGCGGGGGGGGGTTCGACCCAGTACTTC. This chain links TRBV2 with TRBJ2-5, with 9 nucleotides matching TRBD2. V was clipped by 3 bases and J by 7 bases; unmatched bases: 9. The CDR3 extends over 15 amino acids. Germline V lookup: CDR1 SNHLY, CDR2 FYNNEI. Combining the CDR3 with reference TRBV2 and TRBJ2-5 gives the whole variable domain EPEVTQTPSHQVTQMGQEVILRCVPISNHLYFYWYRQILGQKVEFLVSFYNNEISEKSEIFDDQFSVERPDGSNFTLKIRSTKLEDSAMYFCASSDPAGGGSTQYFGPGTRLLVL.